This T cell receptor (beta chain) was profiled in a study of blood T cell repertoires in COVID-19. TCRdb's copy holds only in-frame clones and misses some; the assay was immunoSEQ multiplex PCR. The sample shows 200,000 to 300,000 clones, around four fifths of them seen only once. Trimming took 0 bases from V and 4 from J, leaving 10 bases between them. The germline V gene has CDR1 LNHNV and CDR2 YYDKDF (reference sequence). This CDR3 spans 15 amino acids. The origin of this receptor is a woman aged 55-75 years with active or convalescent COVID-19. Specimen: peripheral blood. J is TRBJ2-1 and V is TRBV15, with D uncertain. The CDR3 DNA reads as TGTGCCACCAGCAGAGATTTTGGGCAGTACAATGAGCAGTTCTTC. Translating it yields CATSRDFGQYNEQFF.